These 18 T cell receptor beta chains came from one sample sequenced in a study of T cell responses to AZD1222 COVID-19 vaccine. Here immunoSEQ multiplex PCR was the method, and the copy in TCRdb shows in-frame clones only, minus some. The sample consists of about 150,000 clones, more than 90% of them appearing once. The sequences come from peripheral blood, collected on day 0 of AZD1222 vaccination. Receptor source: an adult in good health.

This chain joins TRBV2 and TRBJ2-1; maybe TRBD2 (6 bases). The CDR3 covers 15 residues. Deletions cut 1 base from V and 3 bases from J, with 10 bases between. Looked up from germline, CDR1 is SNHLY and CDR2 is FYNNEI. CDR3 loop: CASSEGSGYYNEQFF. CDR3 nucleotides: TGTGCCAGCAGTGAAGGTAGCGGATACTACAATGAGCAGTTCTTC.

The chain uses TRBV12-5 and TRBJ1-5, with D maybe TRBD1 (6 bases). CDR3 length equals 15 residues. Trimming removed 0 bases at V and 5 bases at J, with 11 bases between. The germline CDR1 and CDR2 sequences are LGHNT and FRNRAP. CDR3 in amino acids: CASGLVVRGDQPQHF. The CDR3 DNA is TGTGCTAGTGGTTTGGTAGTCAGGGGTGATCAGCCCCAGCATTTT.

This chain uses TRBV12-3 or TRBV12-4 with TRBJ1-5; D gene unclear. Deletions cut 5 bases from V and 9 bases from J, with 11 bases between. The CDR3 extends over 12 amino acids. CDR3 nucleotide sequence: TGTGCCAGCAGTCCCCAAAGTGCGCCCCAGCATTTT. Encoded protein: CASSPQSAPQHF.

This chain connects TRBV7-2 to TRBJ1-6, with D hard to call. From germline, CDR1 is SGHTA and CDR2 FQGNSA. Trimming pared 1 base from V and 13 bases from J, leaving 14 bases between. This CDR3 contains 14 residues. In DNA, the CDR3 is TGTGCCAGCAGCTTAGTAGGGTTTAGGTCGCCCCTCCACTTT. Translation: CASSLVGFRSPLHF.

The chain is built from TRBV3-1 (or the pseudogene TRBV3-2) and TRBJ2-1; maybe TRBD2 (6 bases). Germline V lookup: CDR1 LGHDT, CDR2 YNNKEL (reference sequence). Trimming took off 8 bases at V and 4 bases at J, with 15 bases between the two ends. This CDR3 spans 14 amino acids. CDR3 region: CASHGSSRYNEQFF. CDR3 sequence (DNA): TGTGCCAGCCACGGGAGCAGCCGGTACAATGAGCAGTTCTTC.

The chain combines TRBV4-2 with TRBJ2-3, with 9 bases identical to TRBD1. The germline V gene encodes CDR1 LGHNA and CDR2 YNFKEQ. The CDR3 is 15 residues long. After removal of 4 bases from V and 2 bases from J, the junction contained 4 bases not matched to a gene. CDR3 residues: CASSPGTGLTDTQYF. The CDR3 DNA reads TGTGCCAGCAGCCCAGGGACAGGGCTCACAGATACGCAGTATTTT.

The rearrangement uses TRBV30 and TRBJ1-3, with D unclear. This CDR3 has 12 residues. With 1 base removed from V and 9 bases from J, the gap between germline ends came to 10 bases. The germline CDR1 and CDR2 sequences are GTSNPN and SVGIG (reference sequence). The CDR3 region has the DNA TGTGCCTGGAGTGGACCCCGTGGCACCATATATTTT. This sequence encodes CAWSGPRGTIYF.

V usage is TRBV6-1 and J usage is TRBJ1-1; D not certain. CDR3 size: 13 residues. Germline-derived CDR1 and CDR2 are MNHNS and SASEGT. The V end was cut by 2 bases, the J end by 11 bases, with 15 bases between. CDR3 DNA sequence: TGTGCCAGCAGTGAATTTGGGTCAGGCGACGCTTTCTTT. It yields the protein CASSEFGSGDAFF.

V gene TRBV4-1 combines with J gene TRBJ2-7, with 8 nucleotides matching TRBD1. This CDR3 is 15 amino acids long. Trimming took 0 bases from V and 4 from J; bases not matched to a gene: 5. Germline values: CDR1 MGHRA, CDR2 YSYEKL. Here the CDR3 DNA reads TGCGCCAGCAGCCAAGATAGGGACAGGATATACGAGCAGTACTTC. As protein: CASSQDRDRIYEQYF.

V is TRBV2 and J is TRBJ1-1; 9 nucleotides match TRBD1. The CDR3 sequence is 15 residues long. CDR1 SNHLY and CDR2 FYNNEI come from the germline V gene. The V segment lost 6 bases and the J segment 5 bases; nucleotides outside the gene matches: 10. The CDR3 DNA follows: TGTGCCAGCAGGACCTCCGGACAGGGGAGGACTGAAGCTTTCTTT. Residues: CASRTSGQGRTEAFF.

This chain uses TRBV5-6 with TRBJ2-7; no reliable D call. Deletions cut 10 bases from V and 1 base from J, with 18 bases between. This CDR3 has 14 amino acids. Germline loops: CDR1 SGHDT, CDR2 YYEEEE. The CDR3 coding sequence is TGTGCCGCAGCCTTAAAGACACGTTCCTACGAGCAGTACTTC. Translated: CAAALKTRSYEQYF.

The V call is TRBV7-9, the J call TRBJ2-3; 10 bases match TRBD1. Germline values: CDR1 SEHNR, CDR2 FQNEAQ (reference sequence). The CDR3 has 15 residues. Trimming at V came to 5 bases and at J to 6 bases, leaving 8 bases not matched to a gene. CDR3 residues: CASSTRTGGIDTQYF. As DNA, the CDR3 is TGTGCCAGCAGCACAAGGACAGGGGGAATCGATACGCAGTATTTT.

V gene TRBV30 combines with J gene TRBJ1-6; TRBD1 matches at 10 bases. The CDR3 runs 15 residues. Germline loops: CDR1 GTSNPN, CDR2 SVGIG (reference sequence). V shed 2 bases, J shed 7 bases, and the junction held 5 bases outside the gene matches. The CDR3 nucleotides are TGTGCCTGGAGTCTATGGACAGGGGGGAATTCACCCCTCCACTTT. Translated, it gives CAWSLWTGGNSPLHF.

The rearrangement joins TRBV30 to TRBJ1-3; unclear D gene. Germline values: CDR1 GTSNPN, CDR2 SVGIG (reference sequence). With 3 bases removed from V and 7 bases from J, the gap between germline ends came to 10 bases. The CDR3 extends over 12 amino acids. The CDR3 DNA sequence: TGTGCCTGGAGCCGCCCACAGAACACCATATATTTT. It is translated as CAWSRPQNTIYF.

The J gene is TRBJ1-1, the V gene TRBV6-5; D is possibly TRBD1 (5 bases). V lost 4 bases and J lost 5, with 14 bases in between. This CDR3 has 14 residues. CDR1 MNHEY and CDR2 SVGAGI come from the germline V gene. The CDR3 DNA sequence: TGTGCCAGCAGTTTTAAACAGGCGGAGACTGAAGCTTTCTTT. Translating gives CASSFKQAETEAFF.

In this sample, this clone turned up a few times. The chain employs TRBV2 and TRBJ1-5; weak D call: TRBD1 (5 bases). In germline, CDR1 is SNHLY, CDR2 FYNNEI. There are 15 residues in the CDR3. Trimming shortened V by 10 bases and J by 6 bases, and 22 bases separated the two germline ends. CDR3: CATQKEGAGSQPQHF. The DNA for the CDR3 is TGTGCCACCCAAAAAGAAGGGGCAGGGAGTCAGCCCCAGCATTTT. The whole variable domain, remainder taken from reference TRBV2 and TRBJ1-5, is EPEVTQTPSHQVTQMGQEVILRCVPISNHLYFYWYRQILGQKVEFLVSFYNNEISEKSEIFDDQFSVERPDGSNFTLKIRSTKLEDSAMYFCATQKEGAGSQPQHFGDGTRLSIL.

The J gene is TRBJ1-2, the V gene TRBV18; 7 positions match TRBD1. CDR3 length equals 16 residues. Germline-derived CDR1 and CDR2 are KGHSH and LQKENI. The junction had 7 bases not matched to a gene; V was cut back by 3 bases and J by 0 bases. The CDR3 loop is CASSPTGGQPNYGYTF. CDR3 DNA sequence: TGTGCCAGCTCACCTACCGGGGGACAGCCTAACTATGGCTACACCTTC.

For the CDR3, the DNA is TGTGCCAGCAGTCCTGACAGTAGCAATCAGCCCCAGCATTTT. Its protein is CASSPDSSNQPQHF. The chain has TRBV6-5 and TRBJ1-5; the D gene is possibly TRBD1 (5 bases). This CDR3 region has 14 residues. Germline lookup yields CDR1 MNHEY and CDR2 SVGAGI. V dropped 5 bases and J dropped 0 bases, with 8 bases sitting between them.